The T cell receptor (beta chain) described here comes from a study of T cell repertoires and Cas9 in healthy adults. Study-wide background: CD4 and CD8 compartments: SpCas9-reactive T cells profiled for potency, cytotoxicity, lineage. Findings of the study overall: SpCas9-reactive regulatory T cells reportedly mitigated SpCas9-reactive effector T cells in vitro.

Measured with immunoSEQ multiplex PCR; TCRdb has only the in-frame clones, and not every one. The repertoire has some 15,000 clones, roughly nine tenths of them found once; the top ten carry roughly 1.5%. As regards this clone: Antigen specificity is unknown.

Source material: Tregs (CD4+, CD25+, CD127-, CD137-, CD154-) from PBMCs; culture status not recorded. The TCR was taken from a human donor in good health.

The CDR3 here is CASSLGLAGGLGNEQFF. In DNA, the CDR3 is TGCGCCAGCAGCTTGGGGCTAGCAGGGGGGCTGGGCAATGAGCAGTTCTTC. The chain employs TRBV5-1 and TRBJ2-1; maybe TRBD1 (7 bases). The CDR3 runs 17 residues. The germline V gene encodes CDR1 SGHRS and CDR2 YFSETQ. The V gene lost 0 bases and the J gene lost 6 bases, with 19 bases spanning the gap.